Below are 3 T cell receptor beta chains sequenced from a single sample in a study of CD8 T cells in ankylosing spondylitis. Via MiXCR, TCRdb re-called the 5' RACE reads, giving one row per CDR3 protein. Of almost 250,000 distinct CDR3 sequences listed, roughly 32% were seen once; the top ten hold roughly 4.2%. Sequenced material: blood, either unsorted or a sorted T cell fraction (not recorded which). The receptors were gathered from a male donor with ankylosing spondylitis or in good health (not recorded which).

Only a few counts were recorded for this clonotype. The V gene is TRBV12-3 or TRBV12-4, the J gene TRBJ1-1; D gene ambiguous. The V end lost 3 bases, the J end lost 3 bases, and 14 bases lay between the germline ends. The CDR3 covers 15 residues. The CDR3 nucleotides read TGTGCCAGCAGTTTCTCTAGGTTTCAGGACACTGAAGCTTTCTTT. Encoded protein: CASSFSRFQDTEAFF.

The rearrangement links TRBV15 to TRBJ1-1; D gene uncertain. The germline V gene encodes CDR1 LNHNV and CDR2 YYDKDF (reference sequence). This CDR3 has 13 residues. Trimming took off 0 bases at V and 6 bases at J, with 8 bases between the two ends. As DNA, the CDR3 is TGTGCCACCAGCAGAGATTCATTTGCTGAAGCTTTCTTT. It codes for CATSRDSFAEAFF. Drawing the rest from reference TRBV15 and TRBJ1-1, the complete variable domain is DAMVIQNPRYQVTQFGKPVTLSCSQTLNHNVMYWYQQKSSQAPKLLFHYYDKDFNNEADTPDNFQSRRPNTSFCFLDIRSPGLGDTAMYLCATSRDSFAEAFFGQGTRLTVV.

The chain couples TRBV15 to TRBJ2-1; 7 bases match TRBD2. This CDR3 region has 15 residues. The germline gives CDR1 LNHNV, CDR2 YYDKDF (reference sequence). After removal of 1 base from V and 5 bases from J, the junction contained 5 bases not matched to a gene. The CDR3 DNA is TGTGCCACCAGCAGAGCAAGGGACTACCACAATGAGCAGTTCTTC. It is translated as CATSRARDYHNEQFF.